A single sample gave rise to the 20 T cell receptor beta chains below, sequenced in a study of blood T cells in healthy people across ages. It was with a sample-barcoded 5' primer and a J-beta primer mix that a second PCR of roughly 7 to 12 cycles was run. Each CDR3 protein gets one entry after TCRdb re-called the 5' RACE reads with MiXCR. The data contain over 1.5 million distinct CDR3 sequences, 49% of them singletons. Sequenced sample: blood. Receptors were obtained from a woman in her thirties or forties in good health.

This clonotype was seen only a few times. The gene calls are TRBV20-1 and TRBJ2-5; 9 nucleotides line up with TRBD2. After removal of 4 bases from V and 2 bases from J, the junction contained 11 bases not matched to a gene. Germline CDR1 reads DFQATT; CDR2 reads SNEGSKA (reference sequence). The CDR3 extends over 16 amino acids. The CDR3 spells CSAILLAGATQETQYF. CDR3 DNA: TGCAGTGCTATCCTATTAGCGGGGGCCACGCAAGAGACCCAGTACTTC.

This clonotype has only a few counts. The J gene is TRBJ2-7, the V gene TRBV9; possible D gene TRBD2, 7 bases. The J call is in doubt because the DNA end fits TRBJ2-5 better. From germline, CDR1 is SGDLS and CDR2 YYNGEE. This CDR3 spans 15 amino acids. CDR3 loop: CASSVAGGLGETQYF. The CDR3 DNA is TGTGCCAGCAGCGTAGCGGGGGGCCTGGGAGAGACCCAGTACTTC.

The sample holds a few counts of this clonotype. The genes are TRBV7-6 and TRBJ1-4; tentative D call: TRBD1 (5 bases). Per the germline V gene, CDR1 is SGHVS and CDR2 is FNYEAQ. This CDR3 contains 18 residues. The V gene lost 6 bases and the J gene lost 8 bases, with 28 bases spanning the gap. This CDR3 is CASSSYGDSRDSREKLFF. The CDR3 bases are TGTGCCAGCAGTTCCTATGGGGATAGCAGGGACTCGAGAGAAAAACTGTTTTTT.

This clonotype appeared a few times. The CDR3, as DNA: TGTGCCACCTCGACAGGGAATGAGCAGTTCTTC. This sequence encodes CATSTGNEQFF. The chain couples TRBV6-6 to TRBJ2-1; TRBD1 aligns across 7 bases. Germline V gives CDR1 MNHNY, CDR2 SVGAGI (reference sequence). Unmatched junction bases numbered 4, after V lost 10 bases and J lost 7 bases. The CDR3 is 11 residues long.

Ten or more counts support this clonotype. V gene TRBV29-1 combines with J gene TRBJ2-5; D is ambiguous. The CDR3 is made up of 12 amino acids. V shed 2 bases and J shed 1 base, with 5 bases lying between them. Germline assignment: CDR1 SQVTM and CDR2 ANQGSEA. This chain's CDR3 is CSVEQIQETQYF. CDR3 in DNA: TGCAGCGTTGAACAAATCCAAGAGACCCAGTACTTC.

J is TRBJ2-2 and V is TRBV5-1; 7 positions match TRBD1. The CDR3 runs 17 residues. V dropped 4 bases and J dropped 2; count of bases not matched to a gene: 11. Germline V gives CDR1 SGHRS, CDR2 YFSETQ. DNA for the CDR3: TGCGCCAGCAGCCCAAGCACCGGGACAGATAACACCGGGGAGCTGTTTTTT. It yields the protein CASSPSTGTDNTGELFF.

The table lists this clonotype with a few counts. The chain is built from TRBV20-1 and TRBJ2-3, with 13 bases aligning to TRBD2. The CDR3 loop spans 15 amino acids. Germline CDR1 is DFQATT and CDR2 is SNEGSKA (reference sequence). The ends lost 8 bases at V and 1 base at J; junction bases unmatched: 6. CDR3 bases: TGCAGTTCCAGGGGGACTAGCGGGGGCACAGATACGCAGTATTTT. Amino acid sequence: CSSRGTSGGTDTQYF.

The chain joins TRBV24-1 to TRBJ2-5, with a weak D call TRBD1 (5 bases). With 1 base removed from V and 4 bases from J, the gap between germline ends came to 21 bases. This CDR3 comprises 18 residues. Per the germline V gene, CDR1 is KGHDR and CDR2 is SFDVKD. The CDR3 nucleotides are TGTGCCACCAGTGATTTAGGGTATCACAGGCGGATTCGAGAGACCCAGTACTTC. This gives the protein CATSDLGYHRRIRETQYF.

The rearrangement joins TRBV4-3 to TRBJ2-3; 8 bases are shared with TRBD2. The CDR3 totals 16 residues. The germline CDR1 and CDR2 sequences are LGHNA and YSLEER. J was trimmed by 2 bases and V by 2 bases; bases with no gene match: 6. CDR3 in DNA: TGCGCCAGCAGCCAATCTCGTAGCGGGGACACAGATACGCAGTATTTT. This translates into CASSQSRSGDTDTQYF.

The table lists this clonotype with a few counts. This rearrangement joins TRBV11-1 to TRBJ2-1; D not resolved. The CDR3 is made up of 15 amino acids. The germline CDR1 and CDR2 sequences are SGHAT and FQDESV (reference sequence). Trimming removed 4 bases at V and 0 bases at J, with 10 bases between. The CDR3 DNA follows: TGTGCCAGCAGCTGGACGGTGAGCTCCTACAATGAGCAGTTCTTC. This codes for CASSWTVSSYNEQFF.

This clonotype was counted a few times. The rearrangement uses TRBV29-1 and TRBJ1-2; D uncertain. CDR3 length equals 10 residues. V gave up 5 bases and J gave up 6 bases, with 7 bases separating them. Looked up from germline, CDR1 is SQVTM and CDR2 is ANQGSEA. In DNA, the CDR3 is TGCAGCGTTTATCTGGATGGCTACACCTTC. Translation: CSVYLDGYTF.

J is TRBJ1-1 and V is TRBV7-2; D gene uncertain. The V and J ends lost 1 base and 0 bases respectively, with 6 bases between them. CDR3 length equals 14 residues. Germline loops: CDR1 SGHTA, CDR2 FQGNSA. The CDR3 nucleotides are TGTGCCAGCAGCTTAGAATATATGAACACTGAAGCTTTCTTT. Protein sequence: CASSLEYMNTEAFF. Full variable domain (outside the CDR3, taken from reference TRBV7-2 and TRBJ1-1): GAGVSQSPSNKVTEKGKDVELRCDPISGHTALYWYRQSLGQGLEFLIYFQGNSAPDKSGLPSDRFSAERTGGSVSTLTIQRTQQEDSAVYLCASSLEYMNTEAFFGQGTRLTVV.

This chain uses TRBV3-1 with TRBJ1-2, with TRBD1 matching over 7 bases. J was trimmed by 8 bases and V by 0 bases; bases with no gene match: 9. The CDR3 consists of 15 residues. CDR1 and CDR2 (germline): LGHDT, YNNKEL (reference sequence). The chain's CDR3 is CASSQERGGAGGYTF. The CDR3 region has the DNA TGTGCCAGCAGCCAAGAACGAGGGGGCGCCGGCGGCTACACCTTC.

The table lists this clonotype with a few counts. This rearrangement joins TRBV7-2 to TRBJ1-1, with TRBD1 matching over 7 bases. The CDR3 covers 17 residues. Germline V gives CDR1 SGHTA, CDR2 FQGNSA. J gave up 3 bases and V 3 bases, and 13 bases lay outside the gene matches. CDR3 in DNA: TGTGCCAGCAGCTTCCAGACCACAGGGGTCGGTTACACTGAAGCTTTCTTT. As protein: CASSFQTTGVGYTEAFF.

The V call is TRBV7-9, the J call TRBJ1-5, with a tentative D call TRBD1 (5 bases). V was cut by 4 bases and J by 0 bases, with 19 bases left in between. Germline CDR1 and CDR2: SEHNR and FQNEAQ (reference sequence). CDR3 length: 18 amino acids. CDR3 bases: TGTGCCAGCAGCTGGGGACTCGACTTACCTTCTAGCAATCAGCCCCAGCATTTT. It is translated as CASSWGLDLPSSNQPQHF.

This clonotype turned up a few times. The chain carries TRBV24-1 and TRBJ2-3, with 10 bases that match TRBD1. Germline trimming cut 0 bases from V and 4 bases from J; bases unmatched to any gene: 3. Germline assignment: CDR1 KGHDR and CDR2 SFDVKD. This CDR3 comprises 16 residues. Written as DNA, the CDR3 is TGTGCCACCAGTGATTTGGACAGGGGGCTGTCAGATACGCAGTATTTT. It specifies CATSDLDRGLSDTQYF.

V is TRBV9 and J is TRBJ1-6; no reliable D call. The CDR3 is made up of 14 amino acids. Germline assignment: CDR1 SGDLS and CDR2 YYNGEE. The V gene lost 3 bases and the J gene lost 6 bases, with 10 bases spanning the gap. As DNA, the CDR3 is TGTGCCAGCAGCGCCCCTCGCCTTAATTCACCCCTCCACTTT. The encoded protein is CASSAPRLNSPLHF.

The genes are TRBV24-1 and TRBJ2-3; D unclear. V was pared by 4 bases and J by 2 bases, with 15 bases between. This CDR3 spans 16 amino acids. CDR1 is KGHDR, CDR2 SFDVKD, per germline. In nucleotides, the CDR3 is TGTGCCACCAGTGACCCGGACGGAGCTTTCACAGATACGCAGTATTTT. This codes for CATSDPDGAFTDTQYF.

This clonotype was seen a few times. The rearrangement uses TRBV6-6 and TRBJ1-2; D gene uncertain. Germline V gives CDR1 MNHNY, CDR2 SVGAGI (reference sequence). Trimming stripped 0 bases from V and 6 bases from J, with 11 bases between. CDR3 length: 14 amino acids. The chain's CDR3 is CASSYSGPWDGYTF. The CDR3 nucleotides read TGTGCCAGCAGTTACTCAGGGCCCTGGGATGGCTACACCTTC.

This chain uses TRBV27 with TRBJ2-3, with a possible D match to TRBD1 (5 bases). V dropped 5 bases and J dropped 1 base, with 16 bases sitting between them. Germline V CDR1 and CDR2: MNHEY, SMNVEV (reference sequence). The CDR3 consists of 16 residues. CDR3 sequence (DNA): TGTGCCAGCAGTCCCGCCGGATGGGGCGGCACAGATACGCAGTATTTT. It encodes CASSPAGWGGTDTQYF.